The source of this T cell receptor (beta chain) is a study of T cells in Graves' hyperthyroidism and ophthalmopathy. There are 15 residues in the CDR3. CDR1 is DFQATT, CDR2 SNEGSKA, per germline (reference sequence). After removal of 0 bases from V and 5 bases from J, the junction contained 6 bases not matched to a gene. This clonotype was counted at least ten times. TCR beta CDR3 sequences were amplified from RNA transcripts. First-round RT-PCR targeting the TCR CDR3 was performed with the HTBI primer set. MiXCR was run by TCRdb on the multiplex PCR reads, yielding one entry per CDR3 protein. The sample contains under 400,000 distinct CDR3 sequences, less than 15% of which appear only once.

Sequencing was performed on blood. V usage is TRBV20-1 and J usage is TRBJ1-4; TRBD1 aligns across 7 bases. This TCR came from a woman aged 18-29 years with Graves' hyperthyroidism. CDR3 coding DNA: TGCAGTGCTAGAGATCGTCAGGGGGACAATGAAAAACTGTTTTTT. It is translated as CSARDRQGDNEKLFF.